The 21 T cell receptor beta chains below all came from one sample that was sequenced in a study of somatic mutations in cytotoxic T cells in rheumatoid arthritis. Repertoires were generated with immunoSEQ multiplex PCR, while TCRdb's copy carries only in-frame clones and drops some. The sample has under 13,000 clones, around three quarters seen once. The sequenced material came from CD8+ T cells sorted from blood. These receptors were obtained from an adult with rheumatoid arthritis.

This clone was seen only a few times. The J gene is TRBJ2-7, the V gene TRBV10-2; no reliable D call. This CDR3 comprises 12 residues. The V gene's germline CDR1 is WSHSY and CDR2 SAAADI. Deletions cut 4 bases from V and 0 bases from J, with 4 bases between. The CDR3 is CASSGVSYEQYF. The CDR3 DNA follows: TGCGCCAGCAGTGGGGTCTCCTACGAGCAGTACTTC.

About this clone: An end of the junction does not agree with germline; a read error may underlie this. The chain is built from TRBV7-3 and TRBJ1-2; 7 bases align to TRBD1. Germline V gives CDR1 SGHTA, CDR2 FQGTGA. The CDR3 runs 13 residues. CDR3 in amino acids: CASSLTGAGGYTF. The CDR3 nucleotides are TGTGCCAGCAGCCTAACAGGGGCAGGAGGCTACACCTTC.

This chain uses TRBV4-1 with TRBJ2-7; 9 bases align to TRBD2. The CDR3 totals 16 residues. The ends lost 0 bases at V and 2 bases at J; junction bases unmatched: 5. Germline assignment: CDR1 MGHRA and CDR2 YSYEKL. CDR3 nucleotides: TGCGCCAGCAGCCAAGAGGCTAGCGGGGTTACCTACGAGCAGTACTTC. Its protein is CASSQEASGVTYEQYF.

This chain joins TRBV5-1 and TRBJ2-1; either TRBD1 or TRBD2 may supply D (5 bases each). V was pared by 9 bases and J by 2 bases, with 12 bases between. This CDR3 is 13 amino acids long. Germline V gene lookup returns CDR1 SGHRS and CDR2 YFSETQ. The CDR3 loop reads CAILSGPYNEQFF. The CDR3 bases are TGCGCCATTCTTTCGGGGCCCTACAATGAGCAGTTCTTC.

The rearrangement uses TRBV7-9 and TRBJ1-1, with a weak D call TRBD1 (6 bases). There are 12 residues in the CDR3. CDR1 SEHNR and CDR2 FQNEAQ come from the germline V gene (reference sequence). The germline V and J ends were trimmed by 4 bases and 7 bases, with 10 bases remaining between them. CDR3 amino acids: CASSYGQSEAFF. The CDR3 coding sequence is TGTGCCAGCAGCTACGGACAGAGTGAAGCTTTCTTT.

The chain couples TRBV10-2 to TRBJ2-1; D might be TRBD1 or TRBD2, each matching 6 bases. CDR3 length: 15 amino acids. Germline CDR1 and CDR2: WSHSY and SAAADI. With 6 bases removed from V and 0 bases from J, the gap between germline ends came to 12 bases. CDR3 coding DNA: TGCGCCAGCAGGCGTGGGGGGCTCTCCTACAATGAGCAGTTCTTC. Residues: CASRRGGLSYNEQFF.

The V call is TRBV6-4, the J call TRBJ2-6, with D uncertain. The CDR3 is made up of 17 amino acids. The germline CDR1 and CDR2 sequences are MRHNA and SNTAGT. The germline V and J ends were trimmed by 0 bases and 4 bases, with 13 bases remaining between them. The CDR3 DNA follows: TGTGCCAGCAGTGACTCGAACAGTCAAGCCGGGGCCAACGTCCTGACTTTC. Its translation: CASSDSNSQAGANVLTF.

The J gene is TRBJ2-3, the V gene TRBV10-3, with D perhaps matching TRBD2 (7 bases). V was trimmed by 0 bases and J by 2 bases, leaving 9 bases between them. The CDR3 consists of 15 residues. Per germline, CDR1 ENHRY and CDR2 SYGVKD. This CDR3 is CAISESGGPTDTQYF. As DNA, the CDR3 is TGTGCCATCAGTGAGTCGGGGGGGCCCACAGATACGCAGTATTTT.

The rearrangement links TRBV19 to TRBJ2-3; TRBD2 matches at 8 bases. The CDR3 is 18 residues long. From germline, CDR1 is LNHDA and CDR2 SQIVND (reference sequence). J lost 0 bases, V lost 2 bases, and 10 bases had no gene match. In DNA form, the CDR3 reads TGTGCCAGTAGTATAAAGTACTCGGGGGGGCCCAGCACAGATACGCAGTATTTT. It encodes CASSIKYSGGPSTDTQYF.

The rearrangement uses TRBV18 and TRBJ2-1; TRBD1 aligns across 8 bases. This CDR3 is 14 amino acids long. Germline V gene sequence: CDR1 KGHSH, CDR2 LQKENI. The V and J ends lost 7 bases and 5 bases, in that order; junction bases with no gene match: 7. CDR3 nucleotides: TGTGCCAGCTTAGGACAGGGCCCAAACAATGAGCAGTTCTTC. The encoded protein is CASLGQGPNNEQFF.

The chain carries TRBV5-8 and TRBJ2-3; D might be TRBD1 (7 bases). V was trimmed by 7 bases and J by 1 base, leaving 13 bases between them. Germline V gene lookup returns CDR1 SGHTS and CDR2 YDEGEE. There are 14 residues in the CDR3. DNA of the CDR3: TGTGCCAGCCGCCCCAGGGGGGGCACAGATACGCAGTATTTT. This encodes CASRPRGGTDTQYF.

The chain uses TRBV6-4 and TRBJ2-2; 9 bases fit TRBD2. The germline gives CDR1 MRHNA, CDR2 SNTAGT. V lost 3 bases, J lost 3 bases, and 5 bases stayed unmatched. The CDR3 length is 16 residues. The CDR3 sequence: CASSEAGGPYTGELFF. The CDR3, as DNA: TGTGCCAGCAGTGAGGCGGGAGGGCCGTACACCGGGGAGCTGTTTTTT.

The chain joins TRBV18 to TRBJ1-5, with D uncertain. The CDR3 sequence is 15 residues long. Germline V CDR1 and CDR2: KGHSH, LQKENI. V gave up 3 bases and J gave up 4 bases, with 13 bases separating them. The CDR3 reads CASSPVKSTNQPQHF. The CDR3 DNA is TGTGCCAGCTCACCGGTTAAAAGCACTAATCAGCCCCAGCATTTT.

The chain employs TRBV28 and TRBJ2-1, with TRBD2 matching 10 bases. Germline V gene data show CDR1 as MDHEN and CDR2 as SYDVKM. This CDR3 has 14 amino acids. V was clipped by 6 bases and J by 7 bases; unmatched bases: 6. CDR3 region: CASRLAGVWNEQFF. The CDR3 DNA follows: TGTGCCAGCAGGCTAGCGGGAGTTTGGAATGAGCAGTTCTTC.

This clone has just one count. In DNA form, the CDR3 reads TGCGCCAGCAGCCAAGATAGAGGGGGCGGGTACGAGCAGTACTTC. Amino acids: CASSQDRGGGYEQYF. V gene TRBV4-3 combines with J gene TRBJ2-5, with 7 bases fitting TRBD1. TRBJ2-7 matches the DNA end more closely, so the J call is doubtful. The V gene's germline CDR1 is LGHNA and CDR2 YSLEER. This CDR3 is 15 amino acids long.

The rearrangement links TRBV9 to TRBJ2-1; 12 bases fit TRBD2. V lost 7 bases, J lost 10 bases, and 9 bases stayed unmatched. This CDR3 is 14 amino acids long. Germline loops: CDR1 SGDLS, CDR2 YYNGEE. DNA for the CDR3: TGTGCCAGCGCCTCTAGCGGGGGGGTAGAAGAGCAGTTCTTC. It specifies CASASSGGVEEQFF. Drawing the rest from reference TRBV9 and TRBJ2-1, the complete variable domain is DSGVTQTPKHLITATGQRVTLRCSPRSGDLSVYWYQQSLDQGLQFLIQYYNGEERAKGNILERFSAQQFPDLHSELNLSSLELGDSALYFCASASSGGVEEQFFGPGTRLTVL.

The genes are TRBV9 and TRBJ2-1, with D possibly TRBD2 on 6 matching bases. The CDR3 is made up of 16 amino acids. The V gene lost 3 bases and the J gene lost 2 bases, with 15 bases spanning the gap. Germline loops: CDR1 SGDLS, CDR2 YYNGEE. The CDR3 loop is CASSAPTGGTYNEQFF. The CDR3 coding sequence is TGTGCCAGCAGCGCACCCACGGGCGGGACCTACAATGAGCAGTTCTTC.

V is TRBV25-1 and J is TRBJ2-5; maybe TRBD2 (5 bases). The ends were cut back, 2 bases at V and 5 bases at J, with 12 bases in the middle. Germline V lookup: CDR1 MGHDK, CDR2 SYGVNS. This CDR3 has 14 residues. This CDR3 reads CASSEPLAWETQYF. In nucleotides, the CDR3 is TGTGCCAGCAGTGAACCCCTAGCTTGGGAGACCCAGTACTTC.

The chain couples TRBV4-3 to TRBJ1-2, with 8 bases identical to TRBD1. V trimming: 4 bases; J trimming: 5 bases; junction bases outside the gene matches: 27. Germline loops: CDR1 LGHNA, CDR2 YSLEER. The CDR3 has 21 amino acids. CDR3 sequence: CASSRQRIIRTGRANEYGYTF. In DNA form, the CDR3 reads TGCGCCAGCAGCCGACAACGAATTATAAGGACAGGGAGGGCTAATGAGTATGGCTACACCTTC.

V is TRBV18 and J is TRBJ1-1; D remains unclear. This CDR3 comprises 16 residues. With 2 bases removed from V and 8 bases from J, the gap between germline ends came to 21 bases. The germline V gene encodes CDR1 KGHSH and CDR2 LQKENI. The CDR3 coding sequence is TGTGCCAGCTCACCAAAGTTTCTAAGGGTTAAAACCGAAGCTTTCTTT. Amino acids: CASSPKFLRVKTEAFF.

The chain employs TRBV25-1 and TRBJ2-7; D remains ambiguous. Germline CDR1 is MGHDK and CDR2 is SYGVNS. Trimming cost V 3 bases and J 1 base, with 10 bases left between them. This CDR3 region has 14 residues. CDR3 region: CASSDGRYSYEQYF. CDR3 DNA: TGTGCCAGCAGTGACGGCCGATATTCCTACGAGCAGTACTTC.